The 27 T cell receptor beta chains listed next were all sequenced from one sample in a study of OX40 agonist ivuxolimab in advanced cancers. Repertoires were generated with immunoSEQ multiplex PCR, while TCRdb's copy carries only in-frame clones and drops some. In the table there are 80,000 or so clones, 85% to 95% of which are singletons. The sample in question was CD4+ or CD8+ T cells sorted from blood, obtained in a trial of the OX40 agonist ivuxolimab. All receptors come from an adult with an advanced solid tumor such as melanoma, head and neck, liver or kidney cancer.

The rearrangement links TRBV27 to TRBJ2-5, with D possibly being TRBD1 (6 bases). The V gene's germline CDR1 is MNHEY and CDR2 SMNVEV (reference sequence). The CDR3 contains 16 residues. The V end was cut by 3 bases, the J end by 5 bases, with 19 bases between. The CDR3 here is CASSLRTTTGRETQYF. In DNA form, the CDR3 reads TGTGCCAGCAGTTTGCGGACCACAACAGGGCGGGAGACCCAGTACTTC.

The gene calls are TRBV5-6 and TRBJ2-5; D not resolved. The CDR3 length is 12 residues. Per germline, CDR1 SGHDT and CDR2 YYEEEE. V gave up 2 bases and J gave up 2 bases, with 4 bases separating them. The CDR3 loop reads CASSFPQETQYF. CDR3 in DNA: TGTGCCAGCAGCTTCCCTCAAGAGACCCAGTACTTC. Complete variable domain (other parts from reference TRBV5-6 and TRBJ2-5): DAGVTQSPTHLIKTRGQQVTLRCSPKSGHDTVSWYQQALGQGPQFIFQYYEEEERQRGNFPDRFSGHQFPNYSSELNVNALLLGDSALYLCASSFPQETQYFGPGTRLLVL.

CDR3 sequence reads: CASSDKTSGGSSYEQYF. For the CDR3, the DNA is TGTGCCAGCAGCGACAAAACTAGCGGGGGTAGCTCCTACGAGCAGTACTTC. The V call is TRBV11-2, the J call TRBJ2-7; 11 bases match TRBD2. After removal of 5 bases from V and 0 bases from J, the junction contained 9 bases not matched to a gene. Germline CDR1 and CDR2: SGHAT and FQNNGV. The CDR3 runs 17 residues.

The chain employs TRBV7-6 and TRBJ2-3; TRBD2 is a possible D gene (5 bases). With 5 bases removed from V and 7 bases from J, the gap between germline ends came to 16 bases. Germline V gene sequence: CDR1 SGHVS, CDR2 FNYEAQ. CDR3 length: 14 amino acids. The CDR3 DNA reads TGTGCCAGCAGCCTCGGATCGGGAAAGTATACGCAGTATTTT. Its translation: CASSLGSGKYTQYF.

This chain uses TRBV4-3 with TRBJ2-3, with D possibly TRBD1 on 6 matching bases. Germline V gives CDR1 LGHNA, CDR2 YSLEER. This CDR3 spans 15 amino acids. V gave up 2 bases and J gave up 2 bases, with 11 bases separating them. CDR3 protein: CASSQSTGNTDTQYF. For the CDR3, the DNA is TGCGCCAGCAGCCAATCCACAGGGAACACAGATACGCAGTATTTT.

The chain employs TRBV7-9 and TRBJ1-1; D remains unclear. The germline CDR1 and CDR2 sequences are SEHNR and FQNEAQ (reference sequence). The V gene lost 5 bases and the J gene lost 3 bases, with 10 bases spanning the gap. The CDR3 is 13 amino acids. CDR3: CASSPRMYTEAFF. The CDR3 region has the DNA TGTGCCAGCAGCCCTCGGATGTACACTGAAGCTTTCTTT.

This rearrangement joins TRBV4-2 to TRBJ2-5; no reliable D call. Germline V gene data show CDR1 as LGHNA and CDR2 as YNFKEQ. The ends were cut back, 3 bases at V and 2 bases at J, with 10 bases in the middle. The CDR3 is made up of 14 amino acids. The CDR3 DNA follows: TGTGCCAGCAGCCAGCAACAAGAGCAAGAGACCCAGTACTTC. Translated, it gives CASSQQQEQETQYF.

The chain couples TRBV5-1 to TRBJ2-3; D may be TRBD1 or TRBD2 (5 bases each). Deletions cut 0 bases from V and 4 bases from J, with 15 bases between. CDR3 length equals 16 residues. CDR1 is SGHRS, CDR2 YFSETQ, per germline. The chain's CDR3 is CASSLDRGGPPDTQYF. The CDR3 region has the DNA TGCGCCAGCAGCTTGGACCGGGGCGGTCCCCCAGATACGCAGTATTTT.

V usage is TRBV6-1 and J usage is TRBJ1-1, with 8 bases that match TRBD1. The V gene's germline CDR1 is MNHNS and CDR2 SASEGT. Trimming removed 6 bases from V and 5 bases from J; junction bases left unmatched: 8. The CDR3 is 14 residues long. The CDR3 DNA reads TGTGCCAGCAGCTGGGGACAGGTGGAGACTGAAGCTTTCTTT. Translating gives CASSWGQVETEAFF.

V is TRBV4-1 and J is TRBJ1-5; no clear D. The ends were cut back, 4 bases at V and 9 bases at J, with 25 bases in the middle. The CDR3 covers 17 residues. CDR1 and CDR2 from the germline V gene are MGHRA and YSYEKL. CDR3 loop: CASSRAGLVIGFGPQHF. The CDR3 DNA reads as TGCGCCAGCAGCCGCGCAGGTTTGGTTATCGGATTTGGGCCCCAGCATTTT.

The V and J genes are TRBV5-1 and TRBJ2-5; D remains unclear. The CDR3 covers 13 residues. Germline CDR1 reads SGHRS; CDR2 reads YFSETQ. V shed 3 bases and J shed 2 bases, with 8 bases lying between them. The CDR3 loop reads CASSYSPQETQYF. For the CDR3, the DNA is TGCGCCAGCAGCTACTCCCCTCAAGAGACCCAGTACTTC.

V usage is TRBV28 and J usage is TRBJ1-1; D call uncertain. From germline, CDR1 is MDHEN and CDR2 SYDVKM. The V end lost 2 bases, the J end lost 0 bases, and 7 bases lay between the germline ends. The CDR3 has 14 amino acids. The CDR3 DNA is TGTGCCAGCAGTTTAAGGGCTATGAACACTGAAGCTTTCTTT. Its protein is CASSLRAMNTEAFF.

V is TRBV5-1 and J is TRBJ1-2; D is perhaps TRBD1 (6 bases). V was trimmed by 0 bases and J by 4 bases, leaving 10 bases between them. The length of the CDR3 is 14 residues. Germline V CDR1 and CDR2: SGHRS, YFSETQ. Written as DNA, the CDR3 is TGCGCCAGCAGCTTGGAAGGGGGTGCCTATGGCTACACCTTC. It specifies CASSLEGGAYGYTF.

In DNA form, the CDR3 reads TGCGCCAGCAGTGAGAACACTGAAGCTTTCTTT. This translates into CASSENTEAFF. The V call is TRBV5-1, the J call TRBJ1-1; D is unresolved. The CDR3 extends over 11 amino acids. Germline V gene sequence: CDR1 SGHRS, CDR2 YFSETQ. V lost 5 bases, J lost 1 base, and 3 bases lay in between.

The V gene is TRBV10-1, the J gene TRBJ1-5, with unresolved D. With 9 bases removed from V and 5 bases from J, the gap between germline ends came to 14 bases. CDR3 size: 13 residues. In germline, CDR1 is WNHNN, CDR2 SYGVQD (reference sequence). This chain's CDR3 is CASQSGGDQPQHF. The CDR3 bases are TGCGCCAGTCAGTCGGGCGGGGATCAGCCCCAGCATTTT.

The chain combines TRBV5-4 with TRBJ2-1, with D possibly being TRBD1 (6 bases). This CDR3 is 13 amino acids long. V lost 4 bases and J 4 bases, leaving 9 bases between the germline ends. Germline CDR1 and CDR2: SGHNT and YYREEE (reference sequence). The CDR3 bases are TGTGCCAGCAGCACCACAGGGTACAATGAGCAGTTCTTC. Its protein product is CASSTTGYNEQFF.

The chain has TRBV9 and TRBJ1-2, with 7 positions matching TRBD1. This CDR3 comprises 13 residues. J lost 6 bases, V lost 2 bases, and 4 bases had no gene match. Germline V lookup: CDR1 SGDLS, CDR2 YYNGEE. DNA of the CDR3: TGTGCCAGCAGCGTGACAGGGATCAATGGCTACACCTTC. This gives the protein CASSVTGINGYTF.

The genes are TRBV7-7 and TRBJ2-5; 7 bases agree with TRBD1. Per the germline V gene, CDR1 is SSHAT and CDR2 is FNYEAQ (reference sequence). CDR3 length: 14 residues. V was clipped by 5 bases and J by 1 base; unmatched bases: 4. Here the CDR3 reads CASSRRQGQETQYF. CDR3 coding DNA: TGTGCCAGCAGCAGAAGACAGGGCCAAGAGACCCAGTACTTC.

In this sample, this clone turned up once. The chain links TRBV5-4 to TRBJ2-1, with 9 positions matching TRBD2. V lost 2 bases to trimming and J lost 3 bases; unmatched junction nucleotides: 3. Germline V CDR1 and CDR2: SGHNT, YYREEE (reference sequence). CDR3 length: 15 residues. The CDR3 DNA reads TGTGCCAGCAGCTTAGCGGGAGGTCGCTACAATGAGCAGTTCTTC. Translating gives CASSLAGGRYNEQFF.

This chain joins TRBV1 and TRBJ2-2. TRBV1 is classified as a pseudogene. The CDR3 has 18 residues. The CDR3 DNA follows: TGCACCAGCAGCCAAGATGGGAACAAGGGTCCGAACACCGGGGAGCTGTTTTTT. Encoded protein: CTSSQDGNKGPNTGELFF.

The sample holds one count of this clone. The chain uses TRBV7-2 and TRBJ2-7; TRBD1 might be the D (5 bases). CDR3 size: 14 residues. Germline V CDR1 and CDR2: SGHTA, FQGNSA. Trimming removed 2 bases from V and 0 bases from J, with 8 bases in between. The DNA of the CDR3 is TGTGCCAGCAGCTTAAGTACAGGCTCCTACGAGCAGTACTTC. It codes for CASSLSTGSYEQYF.

This clone was counted a single time. The V gene is TRBV11-2, the J gene TRBJ2-7; D remains unclear. This CDR3 contains 12 residues. The ends were cut back, 3 bases at V and 2 bases at J, with 5 bases in the middle. The germline V gene has CDR1 SGHAT and CDR2 FQNNGV. The CDR3 sequence: CASSLLPYEQYF. CDR3 nucleotide sequence: TGTGCCAGCAGCTTGCTTCCCTACGAGCAGTACTTC.

V is TRBV2 and J is TRBJ2-5; 8 nucleotides match TRBD1. The germline V gene has CDR1 SNHLY and CDR2 FYNNEI. V was pared by 7 bases and J by 2 bases, with 9 bases of the junction left unmatched. The CDR3 covers 15 residues. Here the CDR3 reads CASTGSTGGQETQYF. In DNA, the CDR3 is TGTGCCAGCACGGGTTCCACAGGGGGTCAAGAGACCCAGTACTTC.

The chain is built from TRBV5-4 and TRBJ1-1, with D maybe TRBD1 (5 bases). Germline CDR1 is SGHNT and CDR2 is YYREEE (reference sequence). V was cut by 5 bases and J by 1 base, with 12 bases left in between. The CDR3 is made up of 14 amino acids. DNA of the CDR3: TGTGCCAGCAGTTCCCCCAGGGAGAACACTGAAGCTTTCTTT. Encoded protein: CASSSPRENTEAFF.

The gene calls are TRBV6-1 and TRBJ2-5; 8 positions agree with TRBD2. Germline lookup yields CDR1 MNHNS and CDR2 SASEGT. This CDR3 spans 16 amino acids. V was clipped by 5 bases and J by 5 bases; unmatched bases: 13. In DNA, the CDR3 is TGTGCCAGCAGTCAAGTTGGGTCGCGGGAGGTGGAGACCCAGTACTTC. It specifies CASSQVGSREVETQYF.

This sequence joins TRBV7-6 and TRBJ1-2; 8 nucleotides line up with TRBD1. The CDR3 has 15 amino acids. Germline lookup yields CDR1 SGHVS and CDR2 FNYEAQ. V trimming: 5 bases; J trimming: 8 bases; junction bases outside the gene matches: 13. The CDR3 loop is CASSPLGQAGWGYTF. The CDR3 DNA is TGTGCCAGCAGCCCCCTGGGACAGGCGGGATGGGGCTACACCTTC.

This chain uses TRBV27 with TRBJ2-7, with D unclear. In germline, CDR1 is MNHEY, CDR2 SMNVEV (reference sequence). The CDR3 is made up of 14 amino acids. The germline V and J ends were trimmed by 2 bases and 3 bases, with 11 bases remaining between them. The CDR3: CASSLSPVSYEQYF. CDR3 sequence (DNA): TGTGCCAGCAGTTTAAGTCCGGTAAGCTACGAGCAGTACTTC.